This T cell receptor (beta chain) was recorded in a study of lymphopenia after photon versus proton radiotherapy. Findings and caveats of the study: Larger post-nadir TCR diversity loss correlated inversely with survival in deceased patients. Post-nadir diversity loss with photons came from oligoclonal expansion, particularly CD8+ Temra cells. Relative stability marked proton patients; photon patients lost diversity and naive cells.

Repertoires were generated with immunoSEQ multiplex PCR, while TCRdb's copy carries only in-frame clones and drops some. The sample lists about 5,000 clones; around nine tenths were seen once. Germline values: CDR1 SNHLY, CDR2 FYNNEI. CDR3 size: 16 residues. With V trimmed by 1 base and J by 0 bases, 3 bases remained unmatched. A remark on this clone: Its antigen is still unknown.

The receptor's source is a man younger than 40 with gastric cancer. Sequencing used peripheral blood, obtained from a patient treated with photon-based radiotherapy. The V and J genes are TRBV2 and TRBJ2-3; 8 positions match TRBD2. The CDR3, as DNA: TGTGCCAGCAGTGAAGAGCGGGGGACTAGCACAGATACGCAGTATTTT. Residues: CASSEERGTSTDTQYF. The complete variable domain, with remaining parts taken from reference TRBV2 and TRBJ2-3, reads EPEVTQTPSHQVTQMGQEVILRCVPISNHLYFYWYRQILGQKVEFLVSFYNNEISEKSEIFDDQFSVERPDGSNFTLKIRSTKLEDSAMYFCASSEERGTSTDTQYFGPGTRLTVL.